The rows below give T cell receptor beta chains drawn from one sample of a study of a mutant IDH1 vaccine in newly diagnosed glioma. Their target antigens are unknown. The table came from immunoSEQ multiplex PCR; TCRdb's copy has only in-frame clones and leaves some out. The sample has approximately 50,000 clones; approximately 78% are singletons. The sequences come from PBMCs, collected from a glioma patient whose treatment included an IDH1 peptide vaccine. The receptor set was obtained from a man between 50 and 59 years old with glioma. The conserved cysteine and the conserved F or W are not part of the CDR3 here.

V gene: TRBV5-1
CDR3 length: 13
CDR3 protein: ASRADRGRSYEQY

V gene: TRBV19
CDR3 length: 13
CDR3 protein: ASSILIGGNTEAF

V gene: TRBV9
CDR3 length: 12
CDR3 protein: ASSWDSTGGSYT

V gene: TRBV29-1
CDR3 length: 12
CDR3 protein: SVGEGGLLNEQF

V gene: TRBV18
CDR3 length: 12
CDR3 protein: ASSPSQGDRKLF

V gene: TRBV11-2
CDR3 length: 13
CDR3 protein: ASSLSPLSDQPQH

V gene: TRBV27
CDR3 length: 11
CDR3 protein: ASSRDSSYEQY

V gene: TRBV27
CDR3 length: 13
CDR3 protein: ATKRQGGLNTEAF

V gene: TRBV5-1
CDR3 length: 12
CDR3 protein: ASSPGQGNEKLF

V gene: TRBV5-6
CDR3 length: 11
CDR3 protein: ASTFGRAEEVG

V gene: TRBV18
CDR3 length: 14
CDR3 protein: ASSPTGTGGNQPQH

V gene: TRBV4-1
CDR3 length: 12
CDR3 protein: ASSQAAGANVLT

V gene: TRBV29-1
CDR3 length: 12
CDR3 protein: SVQRDTQSGEQY

V gene: TRBV7-2
CDR3 length: 11
CDR3 protein: ASSLDRSYGYT

V gene: TRBV18
CDR3 length: 13
CDR3 protein: ASSPEQGSNYGYT

V gene: TRBV10-2
CDR3 length: 14
CDR3 protein: ASSGRGGNTYNEQF

V gene: TRBV9
CDR3 length: 11
CDR3 protein: ARTKTGEEKLF

V gene: TRBV15
CDR3 length: 12
CDR3 protein: ATSTGRGSYEQY

V gene: TRBV9
CDR3 length: 13
CDR3 protein: ASSVGGFSYNEQF

V gene: TRBV6-1
CDR3 length: 17
CDR3 protein: ASSEVTGGDRPSGNTIY

V gene: TRBV10-3
CDR3 length: 12
CDR3 protein: ATSAGDSNQPQH

V gene: TRBV11-1
CDR3 length: 12
CDR3 protein: ASSRETTNEKLF

V gene: TRBV2
CDR3 length: 12
CDR3 protein: ASSRPGANEKLF

V gene: TRBV5-4
CDR3 length: 11
CDR3 protein: ASSLKGGARQK

V gene: TRBV7-9
CDR3 length: 15
CDR3 protein: ASSLGTGEPTNEKLF

V gene: TRBV30
CDR3 length: 11
CDR3 protein: AWSVQANSPLH

V gene: TRBV6-1
CDR3 length: 11
CDR3 protein: ASSVADSYEQY

V gene: TRBV7-2
CDR3 length: 17
CDR3 protein: ASSLKGSTGGVGSYEQY

V gene: TRBV28
CDR3 length: 14
CDR3 protein: ASSPPQGAIVYEQY

V gene: TRBV7-8
CDR3 length: 13
CDR3 protein: ASSLVLPNTGELF

V gene: TRBV18
CDR3 length: 11
CDR3 protein: ASSPVTVTEAF

V gene: TRBV18
CDR3 length: 12
CDR3 protein: ASSPPSGAYEQY

V gene: TRBV11-2
CDR3 length: 12
CDR3 protein: ASSLEGAGTEAF

V gene: TRBV5-4
CDR3 length: 12
CDR3 protein: ASSWDRGNTEAF

V gene: TRBV7-2
CDR3 length: 14
CDR3 protein: ASSPQGTAKGNTIY

V gene: TRBV5-1
CDR3 length: 12
CDR3 protein: ASSLASPSGELF

V gene: TRBV6-5
CDR3 length: 14
CDR3 protein: ASSYSAGGVADTQY

V gene: TRBV7-9
CDR3 length: 10
CDR3 protein: ASSWTGYEQY

V gene: TRBV6-1
CDR3 length: 15
CDR3 protein: ASSDTIRDQNYNEQF

V gene: TRBV19
CDR3 length: 15
CDR3 protein: ASSIVGGGGVTDTQY

V gene: TRBV19
CDR3 length: 11
CDR3 protein: ASTKLDRNEQF

V gene: TRBV7-8
CDR3 length: 13
CDR3 protein: ASSYGLAAANEQF

V gene: TRBV6-5
CDR3 length: 11
CDR3 protein: ASSIMVNTEAF

V gene: TRBV5-1
CDR3 length: 13
CDR3 protein: ASTGEQGSNGELF

V gene: TRBV6-5
CDR3 length: 11
CDR3 protein: ASSYSGTGELF

V gene: TRBV15
CDR3 length: 10
CDR3 protein: ATSGAAQPQH

V gene: TRBV14
CDR3 length: 11
CDR3 protein: ASSQDGANVLT

V gene: TRBV5-6
CDR3 length: 13
CDR3 protein: ASSWGQGAYNEQF

V gene: TRBV15
CDR3 length: 14
CDR3 protein: ATSYSGGAWTGELF

V gene: TRBV30
CDR3 length: 11
CDR3 protein: AWSKDRGTEAF

V gene: TRBV9
CDR3 length: 13
CDR3 protein: ASSVDKGSTGELF

V gene: TRBV30
CDR3 length: 12
CDR3 protein: ATRTGGSYNEQF

V gene: TRBV7-9
CDR3 length: 12
CDR3 protein: ASSSGQRNTEAF

V gene: TRBV6-1
CDR3 length: 14
CDR3 protein: ASSEDPRVPNYGYT

V gene: TRBV9
CDR3 length: 12
CDR3 protein: ASSVRGSGNTIY

V gene: TRBV5-1
CDR3 length: 14
CDR3 protein: ASSWETLTSGNTIY

V gene: TRBV28
CDR3 length: 12
CDR3 protein: ASTSQGRNTEAF